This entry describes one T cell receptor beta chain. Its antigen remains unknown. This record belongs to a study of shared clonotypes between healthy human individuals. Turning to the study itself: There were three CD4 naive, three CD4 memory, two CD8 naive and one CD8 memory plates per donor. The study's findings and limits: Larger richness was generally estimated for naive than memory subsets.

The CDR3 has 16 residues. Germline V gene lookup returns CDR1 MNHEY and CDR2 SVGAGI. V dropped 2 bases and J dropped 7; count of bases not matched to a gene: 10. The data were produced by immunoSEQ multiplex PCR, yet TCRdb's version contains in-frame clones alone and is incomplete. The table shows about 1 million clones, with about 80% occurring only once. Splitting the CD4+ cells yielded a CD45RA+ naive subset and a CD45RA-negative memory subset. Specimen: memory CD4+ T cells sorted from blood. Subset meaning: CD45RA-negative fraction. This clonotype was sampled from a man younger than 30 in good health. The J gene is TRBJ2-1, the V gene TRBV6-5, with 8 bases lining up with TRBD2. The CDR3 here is CASSYVTSGRNNEQFF. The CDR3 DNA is TGTGCCAGCAGTTACGTTACAAGCGGGAGAAATAATGAGCAGTTCTTC.